The subject of this entry is one TCR beta chain. The antigen remains unidentified. These data come from a study of T cells in Graves' hyperthyroidism and ophthalmopathy. About the research overall: Peripheral blood sampling occurred at initial diagnosis, before any treatment.

TCR beta CDR3 regions were amplified from RNA. Carried out on the TCR CDR3, a first-round RT-PCR used the HTBI primer set. TCRdb re-called the multiplex PCR reads through MiXCR, storing one row per CDR3 protein. The data show around 600,000 distinct CDR3 sequences, around 15% seen once. Broader study findings: Blood also carried most thyroid clonotypes expanded above 0.001.

Enrolled ophthalmopathy patients presented with a Clinical Activity Score of at least 3, a NOSPECS grade of at least 4, and disease duration under 3 months. Patients were excluded because of uncontrolled infection, other autoimmune disease, pregnancy or lactation. The material sequenced was blood. This receptor was obtained from a woman aged 35 to 49 with Graves' ophthalmopathy.

The DNA for the CDR3 is TGCAGTTCCGCCGGGACTAGGGGGGCAGATACGCAGTATTTT. It encodes CSSAGTRGADTQYF. The chain uses TRBV20-1 and TRBJ2-3, with 8 bases matching TRBD2. This CDR3 contains 14 residues. V lost 8 bases to trimming and J lost 4 bases; unmatched junction nucleotides: 11. CDR1 is DFQATT, CDR2 SNEGSKA, per germline (reference sequence).